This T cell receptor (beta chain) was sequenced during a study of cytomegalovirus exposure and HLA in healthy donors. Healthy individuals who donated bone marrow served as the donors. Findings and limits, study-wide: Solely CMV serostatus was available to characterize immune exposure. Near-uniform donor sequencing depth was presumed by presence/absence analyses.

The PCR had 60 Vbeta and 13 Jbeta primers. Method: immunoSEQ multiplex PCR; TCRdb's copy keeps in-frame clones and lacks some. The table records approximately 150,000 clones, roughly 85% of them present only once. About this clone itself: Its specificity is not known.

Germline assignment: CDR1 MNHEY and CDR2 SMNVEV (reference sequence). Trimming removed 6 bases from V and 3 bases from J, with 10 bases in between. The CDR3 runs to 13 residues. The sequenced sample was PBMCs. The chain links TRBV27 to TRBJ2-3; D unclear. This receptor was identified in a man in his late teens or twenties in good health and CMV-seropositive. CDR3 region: CASSYGPTDTQYF. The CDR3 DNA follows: TGTGCCAGCAGCTATGGTCCGACAGATACGCAGTATTTT.